The text below deals with one T cell receptor (beta chain). The sample carries other DNA sequences with the same CDR3. The data derive from a study of blood T cell repertoires in COVID-19. V lost 6 bases and J lost 3, with 7 bases in between. This CDR3 contains 12 residues. TCRdb's copy holds only in-frame clones and misses some; the assay was immunoSEQ multiplex PCR. The sample comprises tens of thousands of clones, 80% of which are singletons, and about 19% rests with the top ten. The source is a woman aged 80 or over with acute or convalescent COVID-19. The genes are TRBV12-3 or TRBV12-4 and TRBJ2-3, with unresolved D. The sample consisted of peripheral blood. CDR3 nucleotide sequence: TGTGCCAGCAGAAGGAGTACAGATACGCAGTATTTT. Translating it yields CASRRSTDTQYF.